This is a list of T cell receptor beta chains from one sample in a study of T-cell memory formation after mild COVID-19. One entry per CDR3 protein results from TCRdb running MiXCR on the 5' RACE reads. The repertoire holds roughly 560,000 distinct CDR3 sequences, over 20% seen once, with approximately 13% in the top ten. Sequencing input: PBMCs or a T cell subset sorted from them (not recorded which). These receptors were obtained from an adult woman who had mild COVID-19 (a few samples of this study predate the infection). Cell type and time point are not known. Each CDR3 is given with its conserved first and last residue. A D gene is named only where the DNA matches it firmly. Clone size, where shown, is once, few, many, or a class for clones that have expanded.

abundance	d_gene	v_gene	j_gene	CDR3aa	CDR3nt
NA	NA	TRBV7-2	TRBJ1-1	CASSLEGEGIDEAFF	TGTGCCAGCAGCTTAGAGGGTGAAGGTATTGATGAAGCTTTCTTT
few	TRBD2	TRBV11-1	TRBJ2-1	CASSTRTSGRPSSYNEQFF	TGTGCCAGCAGCACACGGACTAGCGGGCGCCCGAGCTCCTACAATGAGCAGTTCTTC
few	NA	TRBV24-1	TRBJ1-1	CATSGGEGLNTEAFF	TGTGCCACCAGTGGGGGGGAGGGCTTGAACACTGAAGCTTTCTTT
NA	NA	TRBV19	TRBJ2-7	CASLRTGSYEQYF	TGTGCCAGTCTCCGGACGGGCTCCTACGAGCAGTACTTC
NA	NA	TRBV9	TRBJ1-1	CASSVVTGILRGTEAFF	TGTGCCAGCAGCGTAGTCACAGGGATACTTAGGGGCACTGAAGCTTTCTTT
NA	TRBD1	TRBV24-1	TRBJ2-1	CATSEPTGGDEQFF	TGTGCCACCAGTGAGCCGACAGGGGGCGATGAGCAGTTCTTC
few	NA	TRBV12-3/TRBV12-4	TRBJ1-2	CASSFIAGTYGYTF	TGTGCCAGCAGTTTTATTGCAGGAACCTATGGCTACACCTTC
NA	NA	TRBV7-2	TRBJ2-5	CASSPRPLVSGPETQYF	TGTGCCAGCAGCCCAAGACCACTAGTAAGTGGCCCGGAGACCCAGTACTTC
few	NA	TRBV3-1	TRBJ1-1	CASSQVAGNTEAFF	TGTGCCAGCAGCCAAGTCGCCGGGAACACTGAAGCTTTCTTT
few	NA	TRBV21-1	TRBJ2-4	CASGGGSADIQYF	TGTGCCAGCGGCGGAGGGTCAGCCGACATTCAGTACTTC
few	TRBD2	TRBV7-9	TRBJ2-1	CASSPLAGRASYNEQFF	TGTGCCAGCAGCCCTTTAGCGGGGCGGGCCTCCTACAATGAGCAGTTCTTC
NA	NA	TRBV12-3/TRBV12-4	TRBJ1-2	CASSFWGNYGYTF	TGTGCCAGCAGTTTTTGGGGCAACTATGGCTACACCTTC
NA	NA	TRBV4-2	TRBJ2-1	CASSAQLAVDEQFF	TGTGCCAGCAGCGCGCAACTAGCCGTCGATGAGCAGTTCTTC
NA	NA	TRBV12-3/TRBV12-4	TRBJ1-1	CASRTRGTEAFF	TGTGCCAGCAGAACCAGGGGCACTGAAGCTTTCTTT
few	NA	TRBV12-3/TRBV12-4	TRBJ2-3	CASSLGIEGDTQYF	TGTGCCAGCAGTTTGGGGATAGAGGGAGATACGCAGTATTTT
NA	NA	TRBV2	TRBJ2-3	CASSKISGSTDTQYF	TGTGCCAGCAGCAAGATTAGCGGAAGCACAGATACGCAGTATTTT
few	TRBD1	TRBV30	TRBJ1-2	CACQQGYGYGYTF	TGTGCCTGCCAACAGGGGTATGGCTATGGCTACACCTTC
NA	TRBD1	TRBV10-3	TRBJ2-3	CAIRDRGLGDTQYF	TGTGCCATCAGGGACAGGGGATTAGGAGATACGCAGTATTTT
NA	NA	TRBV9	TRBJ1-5	CASSVGNRKYRTYSNQPQHF	TGTGCCAGCAGCGTAGGTAATCGCAAGTACAGAACCTATAGCAATCAGCCCCAGCATTTT
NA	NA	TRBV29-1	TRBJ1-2	CSRWGYGYTF	TGCAGCCGATGGGGGTATGGCTACACCTTC
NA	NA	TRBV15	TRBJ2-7	CATSRARGNRYEQYF	TGTGCCACCAGCAGAGCTCGGGGTAACAGGTACGAGCAGTACTTC
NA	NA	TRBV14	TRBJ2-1	CASSPLTSTTYNEQFF	TGTGCCAGCAGCCCCCTTACCTCAACAACCTACAATGAGCAGTTCTTC